A selection of T cell receptor beta chains follows, all from one sample in a study of CXCR3-negative and CXCR3-positive naive CD8 T cells. TCRdb reprocessed the 5' RACE reads and reports one entry per CDR3 protein, with no DNA. The listing records tens of thousands of distinct CDR3 sequences. Input material: naive CXCR3- CD8+ T cells from blood. These TCRs come from a human donor in good health. Some clones in this sample may be carry-over from other donors' samples. CDR3s include the opening cysteine and the closing phenylalanine or tryptophan. Only some rows state a clone size, as once, few, many or a class for expanded clones.

clone_size,j_call,v_call,cdr3_aa
.,TRBJ2-2,TRBV28,CASSYPGDNTGELFF
.,TRBJ2-3,TRBV12-3/TRBV12-4,CASRLGEYTDTQYF
.,TRBJ1-2,TRBV7-6,CASSSPTGSAYGYTF
.,TRBJ2-1,TRBV6-4,CASSDSGTANEQFF
.,TRBJ2-7,TRBV9,CASSVARHSYEQYF
.,TRBJ2-1,TRBV7-3,CASSPGTSGQNEQFF
.,TRBJ1-1,TRBV30,CAWRMNTEAFF
.,TRBJ2-1,TRBV6-5,CASSYSLSSYNEQFF
.,TRBJ2-2,TRBV29-1,CSVVFRGELFF
.,TRBJ2-1,TRBV25-1,CASSEWGNEQFF
.,TRBJ1-1,TRBV5-1,CASSRSGTNTEAFF
.,TRBJ2-7,TRBV6-5,CASSYSTGESYEQYF
.,TRBJ2-7,TRBV9,CASSVYGGAYEQYF
.,TRBJ1-1,TRBV30,CASGRLNTEAFF
.,TRBJ2-7,TRBV5-1,CASSSGHEQYF
.,TRBJ1-1,TRBV29-1,CSVDPQGMNTEAFF
.,TRBJ2-2,TRBV4-3,CASSQPLGLAGRSTGELFF
.,TRBJ1-6,TRBV21-1,CASSKPSVGGPKGYNSPLHF
.,TRBJ2-1,TRBV29-1,CSVPPLGSYNEQFF
medium-sized,TRBJ2-1,TRBV29-1,CSVHGTDYNEQFF
.,TRBJ2-2,TRBV5-6,CASSLEGTGEPFF
.,TRBJ2-2,TRBV6-5,CASSSGLAPGELFF
.,TRBJ2-7,TRBV25-1,CASSANGVGQYF
.,TRBJ2-1,TRBV11-2,CASSSEGQAYNEQFF
.,TRBJ1-1,TRBV25-1,CASQTGLTEAFF
.,TRBJ1-2,TRBV28,CASSFDEGGYTF
.,TRBJ2-7,TRBV7-2,CASTRGDIDYEQYF
.,TRBJ2-5,TRBV7-2,CASSLGPGGGETQYF
.,TRBJ2-7,TRBV29-1,CSVADSAYEQYF
.,TRBJ2-7,TRBV27,CASSPLITGENEQYF
.,TRBJ2-5,TRBV20-1,CSAKVWTVQETQYF
.,TRBJ1-5,TRBV28,CASRDSGFSNQPQHF
.,TRBJ2-5,TRBV29-1,CSVEGQGERETQYF
.,TRBJ2-5,TRBV27,CASSFDSSEETQYF
.,TRBJ2-1,TRBV20-1,CSAKGQGRSYNEQFF
.,TRBJ2-2,TRBV6-2/TRBV6-3,CASSYSSLGAGELFF
.,TRBJ2-1,TRBV7-8,CASSPRSSSYNEQFF
.,TRBJ2-7,TRBV28,CASSALTGGGYEQYF
.,TRBJ2-7,TRBV20-1,CSARGGRTAPYEQYF
.,TRBJ1-1,TRBV29-1,CSVINGLGTEAFF
.,TRBJ2-1,TRBV29-1,CSVEVTGTGGFYEQFF
.,TRBJ1-2,TRBV20-1,CSATPLQLGDGYTF
.,TRBJ2-3,TRBV4-3,CASSQFPGSDTQYF
.,TRBJ2-5,TRBV7-3,CASGNRLAGGQETQYF
.,TRBJ2-1,TRBV5-5,CASSPAAEGNEQFF
.,TRBJ2-2,TRBV5-1,CASSLTRTGHGRTGELFF
.,TRBJ2-2,TRBV14,CASSPHPGQGTTGELFF
.,TRBJ2-1,TRBV11-3,CASSGGGRARDEQFF
.,TRBJ2-1,TRBV7-3,CASSDTTGSTSF
medium-sized,TRBJ2-7,TRBV29-1,CSVEDLGGLVYEQYF